This passage covers 21 T cell receptor beta chains from one sample sequenced in a study of blood T cell repertoires in COVID-19. Here immunoSEQ multiplex PCR was the method, and the copy in TCRdb shows in-frame clones only, minus some. The data hold fewer than 400,000 clones, with around 85% observed a single time. Sample: peripheral blood. Receptors were obtained from a woman between 18 and 29 years old with acute or convalescent COVID-19.

This chain links TRBV7-9 with TRBJ2-7, with 8 bases fitting TRBD2. This CDR3 contains 13 residues. Per germline, CDR1 SEHNR and CDR2 FQNEAQ (reference sequence). The trim removed 5 bases at V and 5 bases at J, leaving 5 bases unmatched. The CDR3 nucleotides are TGTGCCAGCAGCCGGGGGGGGCGCGACGAGCAGTACTTC. Residues: CASSRGGRDEQYF. The complete variable domain, with remaining parts taken from reference TRBV7-9 and TRBJ2-7, reads DTGVSQNPRHKITKRGQNVTFRCDPISEHNRLYWYRQTLGQGPEFLTYFQNEAQLEKSRLLSDRFSAERPKGSFSTLEIQRTEQGDSAMYLCASSRGGRDEQYFGPGTRLTVT.

V gene TRBV6-2 or TRBV6-3 combines with J gene TRBJ1-3; D is uncertain. Trimming cost V 5 bases and J 8 bases, with 13 bases left between them. This CDR3 comprises 13 residues. Germline V CDR1 and CDR2: MNHEY, SVGEGT. CDR3 sequence reads: CASSRPPTDTIYF. In nucleotides, the CDR3 is TGTGCCAGCAGTCGCCCGCCTACGGACACCATATATTTT.

The rearrangement uses TRBV7-8 and TRBJ2-5; 10 bases line up with TRBD2. The germline gives CDR1 SGHVS, CDR2 FQNEAQ. The CDR3 loop spans 17 amino acids. With 1 base clipped from V and 2 bases from J, the junction kept 7 bases outside the gene matches. The CDR3: CASSLGLKRGGQETQYF. CDR3 nucleotide sequence: TGTGCCAGCAGCTTAGGTTTGAAGCGGGGGGGGCAAGAGACCCAGTACTTC.

The genes are TRBV15 and TRBJ1-3, with a tentative D call TRBD1 (5 bases). The CDR3 spans 15 residues. Germline V gives CDR1 LNHNV, CDR2 YYDKDF (reference sequence). V lost 5 bases and J 0 bases, leaving 11 bases between the germline ends. The CDR3 DNA reads as TGTGCCACCAGCTCCTCAGGGTCCTCTGGAAACACCATATATTTT. This codes for CATSSSGSSGNTIYF.

In its sample, this clone was seen once. The chain combines TRBV9 with TRBJ2-7, with D tentatively TRBD1 (6 bases). V lost 4 bases, J lost 0 bases, and 11 bases lay in between. This CDR3 has 14 amino acids. From germline, CDR1 is SGDLS and CDR2 YYNGEE. This CDR3 is CASSPGDNSYEQYF. CDR3 bases: TGTGCCAGCAGCCCAGGGGACAACTCCTACGAGCAGTACTTC.

A few counts support this clone. The CDR3 is CASSIDRAGGYTF. DNA of the CDR3: TGCGCCAGCAGCATTGACAGGGCGGGTGGCTACACCTTC. The rearrangement uses TRBV5-1 and TRBJ1-2; 7 bases fit TRBD1. CDR1 and CDR2 (germline): SGHRS, YFSETQ. CDR3 length equals 13 residues. Trimming at V came to 4 bases and at J to 7 bases, leaving 7 bases not matched to a gene.

The chain joins TRBV6-5 to TRBJ1-2; perhaps TRBD1 as D (6 bases). The germline gives CDR1 MNHEY, CDR2 SVGAGI. This CDR3 is 12 amino acids long. Trimming took 3 bases from V and 14 from J, leaving 16 bases between them. CDR3 DNA sequence: TGTGCCAGCAGTTATGGTAGTACAGGGTGGACCTTC. As protein: CASSYGSTGWTF.

V gene TRBV15 combines with J gene TRBJ1-1; maybe TRBD1 (5 bases). Germline CDR1 and CDR2: LNHNV and YYDKDF (reference sequence). Trimming took 0 bases from V and 2 from J, leaving 10 bases between them. This CDR3 spans 15 amino acids. The CDR3 DNA follows: TGTGCCACCAGCAGAGATCCTAGGGGAAACACTGAAGCTTTCTTT. It specifies CATSRDPRGNTEAFF.

This clone was recorded a few times. This CDR3 is CASSVRDRDTDTQYF. The CDR3 DNA reads TGCGCCAGCAGCGTACGGGACAGGGACACAGATACGCAGTATTTT. This chain uses TRBV5-1 with TRBJ2-3, with TRBD1 matching 9 bases. The junction had 5 bases not matched to a gene; V was cut back by 4 bases and J by 2 bases. In germline, CDR1 is SGHRS, CDR2 YFSETQ. This CDR3 spans 15 amino acids. Together with reference TRBV5-1 and TRBJ2-3, the CDR3 gives the full variable domain: KAGVTQTPRYLIKTRGQQVTLSCSPISGHRSVSWYQQTPGQGLQFLFEYFSETQRNKGNFPGRFSGRQFSNSRSEMNVSTLELGDSALYLCASSVRDRDTDTQYFGPGTRLTVL.

This clone was observed a single time. The chain carries TRBV2 and TRBJ2-1; TRBD2 agrees at 12 bases. Germline CDR1 reads SNHLY; CDR2 reads FYNNEI. The CDR3 sequence is 15 residues long. After removal of 5 bases from V and 9 bases from J, the junction contained 8 bases not matched to a gene. CDR3 nucleotide sequence: TGTGCCAGCAGTCTCCTAGCGGGAGGGTTGGGTGAGCAGTTCTTC. Residues: CASSLLAGGLGEQFF.

J is TRBJ1-5 and V is TRBV15; a possible D gene is TRBD1 (5 bases). CDR1 is LNHNV and CDR2 is YYDKDF in the germline V gene (reference sequence). This CDR3 spans 16 amino acids. V was clipped by 0 bases and J by 3 bases, with 12 bases between them. The CDR3 sequence: CATSREGARDNQPQHF. CDR3 nucleotides: TGTGCCACCAGCAGAGAAGGGGCGCGGGACAATCAGCCCCAGCATTTT.

The chain is built from TRBV28 and TRBJ1-6, with TRBD1 identical over 8 bases. The CDR3 has 14 amino acids. V trimming: 2 bases; J trimming: 8 bases; junction bases outside the gene matches: 2. Germline CDR1 MDHEN, CDR2 SYDVKM. The CDR3 loop reads CASSLDRGHSPLHF. CDR3 nucleotides: TGTGCCAGCAGTTTAGACAGGGGCCATTCACCCCTCCACTTT.

The gene calls are TRBV19 and TRBJ2-2, with 10 bases matching TRBD1. Germline V gene sequence: CDR1 LNHDA, CDR2 SQIVND (reference sequence). V lost 7 bases to trimming and J lost 5 bases; unmatched junction nucleotides: 7. The CDR3 runs to 15 residues. The CDR3 loop reads CASIGTGEETGELFF. CDR3 nucleotide sequence: TGTGCCAGTATTGGGACAGGGGAGGAAACCGGGGAGCTGTTTTTT.

The V gene is TRBV5-1, the J gene TRBJ2-3; D call uncertain. The length of the CDR3 is 14 residues. With 4 bases removed from V and 0 bases from J, the gap between germline ends came to 9 bases. Germline V gene lookup returns CDR1 SGHRS and CDR2 YFSETQ. The CDR3 is CASSIDFSTDTQYF. The CDR3 region has the DNA TGCGCCAGCAGCATTGACTTTAGCACAGATACGCAGTATTTT.

The rearrangement uses TRBV9 and TRBJ1-1; 12 nucleotides match TRBD1. Looked up from germline, CDR1 is SGDLS and CDR2 is YYNGEE. This CDR3 spans 16 amino acids. Trimming at V came to 3 bases and at J to 0 bases, leaving 3 bases not matched to a gene. In DNA, the CDR3 is TGTGCCAGCAGCGAGGGACAGGGGGCAATGAACACTGAAGCTTTCTTT. Translating it yields CASSEGQGAMNTEAFF.

The genes are TRBV19 and TRBJ1-2; D unresolved. The V gene's germline CDR1 is LNHDA and CDR2 SQIVND (reference sequence). Trimming removed 3 bases at V and 4 bases at J, with 9 bases between. The CDR3 totals 13 residues. The CDR3, as DNA: TGTGCCAGTAGTATGCGAGGCGGCTATGGCTACACCTTC. Translating gives CASSMRGGYGYTF.

The chain links TRBV7-9 to TRBJ1-5, with 7 bases identical to TRBD1. The V gene end was trimmed by 4 bases and the J gene end by 7 bases; junction bases not matched to a gene: 7. Germline CDR1 is SEHNR and CDR2 is FQNEAQ (reference sequence). This CDR3 has 14 residues. The CDR3 DNA follows: TGTGCCAGCAGCTCAGACAGGGAGGACCAGCCCCAGCATTTT. Protein sequence: CASSSDREDQPQHF.

The V call is TRBV4-2, the J call TRBJ1-6, with 9 bases matching TRBD1. The CDR3 is 20 residues long. V lost 0 bases, J lost 0 bases, and 9 bases stayed unmatched. Germline-derived CDR1 and CDR2 are LGHNA and YNFKEQ. The CDR3 loop is CASSQEQQGAHRSYNSPLHF. CDR3 nucleotide sequence: TGTGCCAGCAGCCAAGAACAACAGGGGGCCCACCGCTCCTATAATTCACCCCTCCACTTT.

The chain uses TRBV14 and TRBJ2-3, with 12 bases that match TRBD2. CDR1 is SGHDN and CDR2 is FVKESK in the germline V gene. This CDR3 is built from 14 residues. V lost 1 base, J lost 10 bases, and 3 bases stayed unmatched. The CDR3 DNA sequence: TGTGCCAGCAGCCAAGGGACTAGCGGGATCTCGCAGTATTTT. It is translated as CASSQGTSGISQYF.

The V gene is TRBV18, the J gene TRBJ1-3, with D possibly TRBD1 on 5 matching bases. V dropped 3 bases and J dropped 0 bases, with 9 bases sitting between them. Germline values: CDR1 KGHSH, CDR2 LQKENI. The CDR3 covers 15 residues. CDR3 nucleotides: TGTGCCAGCTCACCCATCGACAGCTCTGGAAACACCATATATTTT. Translating gives CASSPIDSSGNTIYF.

In its sample, this clone was seen a few times. This sequence joins TRBV2 and TRBJ1-2, with 9 bases lining up with TRBD1. The junction had 7 bases not matched to a gene; V was cut back by 4 bases and J by 4 bases. Germline V gives CDR1 SNHLY, CDR2 FYNNEI. The CDR3 is made up of 15 amino acids. Written as DNA, the CDR3 is TGTGCCAGCAGTGCCCGACAGGGGGTCCCCTATGGCTACACCTTC. Translating it yields CASSARQGVPYGYTF.